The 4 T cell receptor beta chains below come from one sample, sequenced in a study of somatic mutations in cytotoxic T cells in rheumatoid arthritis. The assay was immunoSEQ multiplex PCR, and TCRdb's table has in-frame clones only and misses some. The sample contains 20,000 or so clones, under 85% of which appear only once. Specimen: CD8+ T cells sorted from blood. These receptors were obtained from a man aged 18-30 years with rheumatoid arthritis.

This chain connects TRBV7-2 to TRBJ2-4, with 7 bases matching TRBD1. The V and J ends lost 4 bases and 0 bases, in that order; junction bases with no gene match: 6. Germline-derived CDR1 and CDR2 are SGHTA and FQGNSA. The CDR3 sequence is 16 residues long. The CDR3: CASSSSGTVAKNIQYF. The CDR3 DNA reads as TGTGCCAGCAGCTCCTCCGGGACAGTAGCCAAAAACATTCAGTACTTC.

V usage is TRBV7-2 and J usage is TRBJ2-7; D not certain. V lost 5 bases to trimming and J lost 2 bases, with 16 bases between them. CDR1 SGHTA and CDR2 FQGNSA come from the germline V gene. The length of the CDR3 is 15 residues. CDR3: CASSPVVTGTYEQYF. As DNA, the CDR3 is TGTGCCAGCAGCCCCGTAGTTACGGGTACCTACGAGCAGTACTTC.

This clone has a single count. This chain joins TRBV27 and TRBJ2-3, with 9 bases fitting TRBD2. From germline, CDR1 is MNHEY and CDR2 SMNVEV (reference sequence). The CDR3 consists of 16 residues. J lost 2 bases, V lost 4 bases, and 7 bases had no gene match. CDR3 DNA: TGTGCCAGCAGTTCCGATCCGGGACTAGCCACAGATACGCAGTATTTT. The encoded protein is CASSSDPGLATDTQYF.

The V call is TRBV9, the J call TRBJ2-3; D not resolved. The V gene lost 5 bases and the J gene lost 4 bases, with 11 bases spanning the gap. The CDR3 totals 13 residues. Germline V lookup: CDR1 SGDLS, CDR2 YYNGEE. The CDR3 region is CASRQKEADTQYF. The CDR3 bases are TGTGCCAGCAGACAAAAAGAAGCAGATACGCAGTATTTT.